The rows below give T cell receptor beta chains drawn from one sample of a study of graft-versus-host responses after intestinal transplantation. These TCRs are of unknown antigen specificity. This table comes from immunoSEQ multiplex PCR, and its TCRdb copy is limited to in-frame clones, with some not included. The data contain 110,000 to 150,000 clones, roughly 91% of them singletons. The sample here was unstimulated CD4+ T cells sorted from spleen or lymph node cells, taken before intestinal transplant. The receptors were sampled from a human donor who received an intestinal transplant. Each CDR3 is given with its conserved first and last residue. Each record gives: J gene, clone size, D gene, V gene, CDR3 protein, CDR3 DNA. D genes are given only for firm matches. The size of a clone is reported for some rows only, either as once, few or many, or as a class for expanded clones.

J: TRBJ2-5
size: few
D: TRBD2
V: TRBV4-2
CDR3: CASSQAGLAGETQYF
DNA: TGTGCCAGCAGCCAAGCGGGACTAGCGGGGGAGACCCAGTACTTC

J: TRBJ1-3
size: NA
D: NA
V: TRBV5-4
CDR3: CASSPTSGGTGNTIYF
DNA: TGTGCCAGCAGTCCAACATCCGGGGGCACTGGAAACACCATATATTTT

J: TRBJ1-4
size: NA
D: NA
V: TRBV5-1
CDR3: CASSSGSGQFNEKLFF
DNA: TGCGCCAGCAGCAGCGGATCGGGACAATTTAATGAAAAACTGTTTTTT

J: TRBJ2-7
size: NA
D: NA
V: TRBV28
CDR3: CASSKSGHEQYF
DNA: TGTGCCAGCAGTAAATCGGGCCACGAGCAGTACTTC

J: TRBJ1-2
size: NA
D: NA
V: TRBV21-1
CDR3: CASSKEVKGGYGYTF
DNA: TGTGCCAGCAGCAAAGAGGTCAAAGGAGGGTACGGCTACACCTTC

J: TRBJ1-1
size: NA
D: NA
V: TRBV28
CDR3: CASSLGSVGAFF
DNA: TGTGCCAGCAGTCTCGGGTCCGTGGGAGCTTTCTTT

J: TRBJ2-3
size: NA
D: TRBD2
V: TRBV28
CDR3: CASTRLASVRRTSTDTQYF
DNA: TGTGCCAGCACCCGACTAGCATCGGTACGCCGGACTAGCACAGATACGCAGTATTTT

J: TRBJ2-3
size: NA
D: TRBD2
V: TRBV29-1
CDR3: CSVAGLSDTQYF
DNA: TGCAGCGTAGCGGGACTTTCAGATACGCAGTATTTT

J: TRBJ2-1
size: NA
D: TRBD2
V: TRBV28
CDR3: CASSLSAPTSGREGEQFF
DNA: TGTGCCAGCAGTTTATCCGCCCCTACTAGCGGGAGAGAGGGTGAGCAGTTCTTC

J: TRBJ1-5
size: NA
D: NA
V: TRBV7-2
CDR3: CASSLSTGSNQPQHF
DNA: TGTGCCAGCAGCTTAAGTACCGGGAGCAATCAGCCCCAGCATTTT

J: TRBJ2-7
size: NA
D: NA
V: TRBV6-5
CDR3: CASSYGPYGNEQYF
DNA: TGTGCCAGCAGTTACGGCCCCTATGGGAACGAGCAGTACTTC

J: TRBJ2-1
size: NA
D: TRBD2
V: TRBV27
CDR3: CASSPGSGRAYNEQFF
DNA: TGTGCCAGCAGTCCCGGTAGCGGGAGGGCCTACAATGAGCAGTTCTTC

J: TRBJ2-5
size: NA
D: NA
V: TRBV5-5
CDR3: CASILGLGETQYF
DNA: TGTGCCAGCATTCTGGGTCTGGGGGAGACCCAGTACTTC

J: TRBJ1-2
size: NA
D: TRBD1
V: TRBV5-1
CDR3: CASTFSGTGAPVYGYTF
DNA: TGCGCCAGCACCTTTTCCGGGACAGGGGCACCCGTCTATGGCTACACCTTC

J: TRBJ2-3
size: once
D: NA
V: TRBV5-4
CDR3: CASSLDSVSTDTQYF
DNA: TGTGCCAGCAGCTTGGATAGCGTAAGCACAGATACGCAGTATTTT

J: TRBJ1-6
size: NA
D: NA
V: TRBV7-9
CDR3: CASSFEGINSPLHF
DNA: TGTGCCAGCAGCTTTGAGGGGATTAATTCACCCCTCCACTTT

J: TRBJ1-5
size: NA
D: NA
V: TRBV7-3
CDR3: CASSLRGPGGNQPQHF
DNA: TGTGCCAGCAGCTTAAGGGGGCCGGGGGGCAATCAGCCCCAGCATTTT

J: TRBJ2-7
size: NA
D: NA
V: TRBV14
CDR3: CASSPSSGGNYEQYF
DNA: TGTGCCAGCAGCCCCTCTTCAGGGGGGAACTACGAGCAGTACTTC

J: TRBJ2-7
size: NA
D: TRBD2
V: TRBV7-9
CDR3: CASSPSSGAPSYEQYF
DNA: TGTGCCAGCAGCCCTTCTAGCGGAGCCCCTTCCTACGAGCAGTACTTC

J: TRBJ2-7
size: few
D: NA
V: TRBV28
CDR3: CASSLDLLKSSYEQYF
DNA: TGTGCCAGCAGTTTAGACCTTCTCAAAAGCTCCTACGAGCAGTACTTC

J: TRBJ2-7
size: once
D: TRBD2
V: TRBV14
CDR3: CASSQEDRDRLAGGSYEQYF
DNA: TGTGCCAGCAGCCAAGAAGACAGGGACAGACTAGCGGGAGGGTCCTACGAGCAGTACTTC

J: TRBJ2-5
size: NA
D: NA
V: TRBV5-1
CDR3: CASSLDVVYETQYF
DNA: TGCGCCAGCAGCTTGGATGTGGTTTACGAGACCCAGTACTTC

J: TRBJ1-1
size: NA
D: NA
V: TRBV5-1
CDR3: CASSLTPGEAFF
DNA: TGCGCCAGCAGCTTGACGCCCGGTGAAGCTTTCTTT

J: TRBJ2-1
size: NA
D: TRBD2
V: TRBV7-2
CDR3: CASSLSPGLAAYNEQFF
DNA: TGTGCCAGCAGCTTATCCCCCGGACTAGCGGCCTACAATGAGCAGTTCTTC

J: TRBJ2-2
size: NA
D: NA
V: TRBV6-5
CDR3: CASSRGLNTGELFF
DNA: TGTGCCAGCAGCAGGGGCCTTAACACCGGGGAGCTGTTTTTT

J: TRBJ2-1
size: NA
D: NA
V: TRBV5-1
CDR3: CASSFSRYNEQFF
DNA: TGCGCCAGCAGCTTCTCACGGTACAATGAGCAGTTCTTC

J: TRBJ1-1
size: NA
D: NA
V: TRBV19
CDR3: CASSRQRAEAFF
DNA: TGTGCCAGTAGTAGACAGAGAGCTGAAGCTTTCTTT

J: TRBJ2-3
size: NA
D: NA
V: TRBV5-1
CDR3: CASSLDVGETDTQYF
DNA: TGCGCCAGCAGCTTGGATGTCGGTGAGACAGATACGCAGTATTTT